This T cell receptor (beta chain) was found in a study of T cells in Graves' hyperthyroidism and ophthalmopathy. Whole-study findings and limits: Through a model of 13 V-J features, ophthalmopathy was separated from stable hyperthyroidism. Also found in blood were most expanded thyroid clonotypes above 0.001.

This clonotype was recorded at least ten times. No antigen is known for it. CDR1 and CDR2 from the germline V gene are DFQATT and SNEGSKA (reference sequence). The V end lost 3 bases, the J end lost 2 bases, and 14 bases lay between the germline ends. The CDR3 is 14 amino acids. The investigators amplified TCR beta CDR3 regions from RNA transcripts. Researchers ran a first-round RT-PCR on the TCR CDR3 using the HTBI primer set. TCRdb analysed the multiplex PCR reads with MiXCR anew, one entry per CDR3 protein. The sample holds about 340,000 distinct CDR3 sequences, roughly 23% seen once. V is TRBV20-1 and J is TRBJ2-7; D call uncertain. The sequenced sample was blood. The sequence was obtained from a woman aged 45-65 years with Graves' hyperthyroidism. The CDR3 reads CSASPMDPAYEQYF. Written as DNA, the CDR3 is TGCAGTGCTAGTCCCATGGACCCTGCCTACGAGCAGTACTTC.